This TCR beta chain originates from a study of T-cell memory formation after mild COVID-19. Barcoded TCR alpha and TCR beta cDNA libraries with UMIs came from 5'RACE using constant-segment primers. MiXCR was run by TCRdb on the 5' RACE reads, yielding one entry per CDR3 protein. The sample has 250,000 or so distinct CDR3 sequences; more than 15% are singletons. Trimming at V came to 5 bases and at J to 6 bases, leaving 19 bases not matched to a gene. The V gene's germline CDR1 is MNHNY and CDR2 SVGAGI (reference sequence). The CDR3 extends over 18 amino acids. This receptor was identified in a man between 18 and 29 years old who had mild COVID-19 (a few samples of this study predate the infection). Cell type and time point are not known. The sequencing sample was made of PBMCs or a T cell subset sorted from them (not recorded which). The chain is built from TRBV6-6 and TRBJ2-1; 7 bases match TRBD2. CDR3 protein: CASSDPSSPRGSSNEQFF. Here the CDR3 DNA reads TGTGCCAGCAGTGACCCTAGCTCCCCGCGGGGGTCCAGCAATGAGCAGTTCTTC.